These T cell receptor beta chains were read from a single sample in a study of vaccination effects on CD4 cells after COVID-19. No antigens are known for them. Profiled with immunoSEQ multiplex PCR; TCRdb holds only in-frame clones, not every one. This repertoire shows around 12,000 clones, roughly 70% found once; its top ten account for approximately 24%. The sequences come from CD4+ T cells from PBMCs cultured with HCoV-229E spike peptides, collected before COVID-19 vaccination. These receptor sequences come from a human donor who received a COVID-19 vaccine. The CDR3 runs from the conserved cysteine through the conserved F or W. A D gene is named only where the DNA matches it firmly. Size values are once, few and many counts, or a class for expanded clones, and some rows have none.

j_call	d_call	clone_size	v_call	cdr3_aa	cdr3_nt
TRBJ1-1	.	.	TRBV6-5	CASSYSRVRGTEAFF	TGTGCCAGCAGTTACTCGCGGGTAAGAGGGACTGAAGCTTTCTTT
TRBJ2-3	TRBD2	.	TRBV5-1	CASSVTSGPQGTQYF	TGCGCCAGCAGCGTGACTAGCGGTCCACAGGGTACGCAGTATTTT
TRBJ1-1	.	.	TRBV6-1	CASSEASTGSGTEAFF	TGTGCCAGCAGTGAAGCGTCAACAGGGAGTGGGACTGAAGCTTTCTTT
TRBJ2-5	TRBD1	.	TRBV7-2	CASKRGQQETQYF	TGTGCCAGCAAACGGGGACAGCAAGAGACCCAGTACTTC
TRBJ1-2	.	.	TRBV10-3	CAIPRDYGYTF	TGTGCCATCCCCAGGGACTATGGCTACACCTTC
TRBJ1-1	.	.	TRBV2	CASSRTVQNTEAFF	TGTGCCAGCAGTAGGACAGTCCAGAACACTGAAGCTTTCTTT
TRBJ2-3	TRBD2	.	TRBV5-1	CASSRGLAGSDTQYF	TGCGCCAGCAGCCGTGGACTAGCGGGGAGCGATACGCAGTATTTT
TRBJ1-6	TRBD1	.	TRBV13	CASSPRQGRNSPLHF	TGTGCCAGCAGCCCGCGACAGGGGAGGAATTCACCCCTCCACTTT
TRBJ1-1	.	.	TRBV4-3	CASSQSPGVGEAFF	TGCGCCAGCAGCCAATCCCCAGGGGTGGGTGAAGCTTTCTTT
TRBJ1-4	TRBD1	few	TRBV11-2	CASSLAGQGSNEKLFF	TGTGCCAGCAGCTTAGCAGGACAGGGATCTAATGAAAAACTGTTTTTT
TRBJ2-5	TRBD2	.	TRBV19	CASSKGSGGETQYF	TGTGCCAGTAGTAAGGGTAGCGGGGGAGAGACCCAGTACTTC
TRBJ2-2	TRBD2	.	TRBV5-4	CASSLGSSGRTTGELFF	TGTGCCAGCAGCTTGGGGAGCTCCGGGAGGACCACCGGGGAGCTGTTTTTT
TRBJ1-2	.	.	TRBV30	CAWSVSFLPRGYTF	TGTGCCTGGAGTGTCTCCTTTTTGCCTCGGGGCTACACCTTC
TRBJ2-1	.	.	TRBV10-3	CAIIEAVGTHNEQFF	TGTGCCATCATTGAAGCAGTCGGGACTCACAATGAGCAGTTCTTC
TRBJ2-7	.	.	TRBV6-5	CRRGQEGYEQYF	TGTAGACGGGGTCAGGAGGGCTACGAGCAGTACTTC
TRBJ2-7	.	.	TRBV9	CASSKGGGGTYEQYF	TGTGCCAGCAGCAAAGGGGGAGGCGGCACCTACGAGCAGTACTTC
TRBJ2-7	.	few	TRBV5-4	CASSFTYEQYF	TGTGCCAGCAGCTTTACCTACGAGCAGTACTTC
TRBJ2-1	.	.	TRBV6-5	CASTIARAYNEQFF	TGTGCCAGCACAATTGCTAGGGCGTACAATGAGCAGTTCTTC
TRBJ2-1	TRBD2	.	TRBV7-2	CASSWSGLVGEQFF	TGTGCCAGCAGCTGGTCGGGACTAGTCGGTGAGCAGTTCTTC
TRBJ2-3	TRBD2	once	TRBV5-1	CASKELAGGPGTDTQYF	TGCGCCAGCAAGGAACTAGCGGGAGGGCCGGGGACAGATACGCAGTATTTT
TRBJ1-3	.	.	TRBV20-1	CSASQGSGNTIYF	TGCAGTGCTAGTCAGGGCTCTGGAAACACCATATATTTT
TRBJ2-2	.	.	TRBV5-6	CASSHPRDTLTGELFF	TGTGCCAGCAGCCACCCCCGGGACACCCTCACCGGGGAGCTGTTTTTT
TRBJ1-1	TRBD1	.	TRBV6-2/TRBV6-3	CASSPSTDREGTEAFF	TGTGCCAGCAGTCCCTCAACGGACAGGGAAGGAACTGAAGCTTTCTTT
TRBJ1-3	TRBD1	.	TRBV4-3	CASSPGDRVRSGNTIYF	TGCGCCAGCAGCCCGGGGGACAGGGTCCGCTCTGGAAACACCATATATTTT
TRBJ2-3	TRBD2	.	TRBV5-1	CASRTSGTSTDTQYF	TGCGCCAGTCGGACTAGCGGAACTAGCACAGATACGCAGTATTTT
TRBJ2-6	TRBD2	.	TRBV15	CATSRDLRGVISGANVLTF	TGTGCCACCAGCAGAGATCTTCGGGGGGTTATCTCTGGGGCCAACGTCCTGACTTTC
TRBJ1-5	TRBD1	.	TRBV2	CASSGRDRSQPQHF	TGTGCCAGCAGTGGGAGGGACAGAAGCCAGCCCCAGCATTTT
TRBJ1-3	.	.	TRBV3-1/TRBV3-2	CASSQVSGAPGNTIYF	TGTGCCAGCAGCCAAGTAAGCGGGGCGCCGGGAAACACCATATATTTT
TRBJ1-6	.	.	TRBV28	CASSLGQPNNSPLHF	TGTGCCAGCAGTTTAGGACAGCCAAATAATTCACCCCTCCACTTT
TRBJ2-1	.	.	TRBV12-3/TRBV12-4	CASSPGRVSFF	TGTGCCAGCAGCCCCGGTAGGGTCTCGTTCTTC
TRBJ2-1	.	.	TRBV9	CASSGAVSSYNEQFF	TGTGCCAGCAGCGGCGCTGTAAGCTCCTACAATGAGCAGTTCTTC
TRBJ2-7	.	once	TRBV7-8	CASSRLQGFWYF	TGTGCCAGCAGTCGCTTACAGGGATTTTGGTACTTC
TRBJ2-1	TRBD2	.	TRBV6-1	CASSVGGGLAGERFNEQFF	TGTGCCAGCAGTGTCGGGGGGGGACTAGCGGGAGAAAGGTTCAATGAGCAGTTCTTC
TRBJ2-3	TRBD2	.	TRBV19	CASTRTSGSDTQYF	TGTGCCAGCACTAGGACTAGCGGAAGCGATACGCAGTATTTT
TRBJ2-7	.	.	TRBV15	CATSTIRTPYEQYF	TGTGCCACCAGCACAATCCGAACACCCTACGAGCAGTACTTC
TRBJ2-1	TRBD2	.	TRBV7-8	CASSTGLAGVNNEQFF	TGTGCCAGCAGCACCGGTCTAGCGGGGGTCAACAATGAGCAGTTCTTC
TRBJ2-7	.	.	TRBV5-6	CASRSSIGDEQYF	TGTGCCAGCAGATCCAGTATCGGGGACGAGCAGTACTTC